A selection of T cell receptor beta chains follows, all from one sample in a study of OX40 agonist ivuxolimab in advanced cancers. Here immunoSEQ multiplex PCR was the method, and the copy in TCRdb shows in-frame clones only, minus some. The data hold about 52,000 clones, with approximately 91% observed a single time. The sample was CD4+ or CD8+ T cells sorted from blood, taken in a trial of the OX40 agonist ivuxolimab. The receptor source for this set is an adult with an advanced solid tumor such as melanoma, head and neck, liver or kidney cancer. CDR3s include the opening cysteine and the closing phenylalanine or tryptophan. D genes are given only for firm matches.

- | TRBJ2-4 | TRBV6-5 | TGTGCCAGCAGTTACCGGGCTCCAGCCAAAAACATTCAGTACTTC | CASSYRAPAKNIQYF
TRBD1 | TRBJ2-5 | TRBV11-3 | TGTGCCAGCAGCCCGTTAACCGGGACAGGGGACCAAGAGACCCAGTACTTC | CASSPLTGTGDQETQYF
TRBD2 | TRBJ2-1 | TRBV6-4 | TGTGCCAGCAGTGATACTAGCGGGGGGTACAATGAGCAGTTCTTC | CASSDTSGGYNEQFF
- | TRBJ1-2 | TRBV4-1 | TGCGCCAGCAGCCAAGATCATAAATTTGGCTACACCTTC | CASSQDHKFGYTF
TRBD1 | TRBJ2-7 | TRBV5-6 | TGTGCCAGCAGCTCGACAGGGGGAAGGACCTACGAGCAGTACTTC | CASSSTGGRTYEQYF
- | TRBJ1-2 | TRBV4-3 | TGCGCCAGCAGCCGTACGTCTGGAGGCTACACCTTC | CASSRTSGGYTF
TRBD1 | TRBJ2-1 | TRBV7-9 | TGTGCCAGCAGCTCCCTGACAGGGCCGTACAATGAGCAGTTCTTC | CASSSLTGPYNEQFF
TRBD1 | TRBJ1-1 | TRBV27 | TGTGCCAGCAGTCCAGACAGGGGAACAAACACTGAAGCTTTCTTT | CASSPDRGTNTEAFF
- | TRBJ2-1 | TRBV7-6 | TGTGCCAGCAGCAAAGGGAATGAGCAGTTCTTC | CASSKGNEQFF
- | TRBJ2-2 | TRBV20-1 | TGCAGTGCGGATGTCGTCGGGGAGCTGTTTTTT | CSADVVGELFF
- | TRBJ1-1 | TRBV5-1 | TGCGCCAGCAGCTTGGTTCAGACGGGCGGGAACACTGAAGCTTTCTTT | CASSLVQTGGNTEAFF
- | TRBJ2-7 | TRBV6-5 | TGTGCCAGCAGTGGCCGGGACGGATACGAGCAGTACTTC | CASSGRDGYEQYF
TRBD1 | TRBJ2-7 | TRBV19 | TGTGCCAGTAGTATGGTTGGGACAGGGGCCTACGAGCAGTACTTC | CASSMVGTGAYEQYF
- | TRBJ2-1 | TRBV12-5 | TGTGCTAGTGGTTTGGCCGATCCGGGAAAATACAATGAGCAGTTCTTC | CASGLADPGKYNEQFF
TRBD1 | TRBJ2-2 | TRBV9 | TGTGCCAGCAGCGTTACTCCGGGACAGGGGAGGGCCGGGGAGCTGTTTTTT | CASSVTPGQGRAGELFF
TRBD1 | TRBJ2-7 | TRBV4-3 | TGCGCCAGCAGCCAAGATCGGCCAGGGGGCTACGAGCAGTACTTC | CASSQDRPGGYEQYF
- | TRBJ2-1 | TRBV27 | TGTGCCAGCAGTTTTGGAAAGGGGAATGAGCAGTTCTTC | CASSFGKGNEQFF
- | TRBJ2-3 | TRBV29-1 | TGCAGCGTTGACGACCTCCCTGATACGCAGTATTTT | CSVDDLPDTQYF
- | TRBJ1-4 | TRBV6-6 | TGTGCCAGCAGTTACGGGTTGGTCGAAAAACTGTTTTTT | CASSYGLVEKLFF
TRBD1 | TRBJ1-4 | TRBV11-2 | TGTGCCAGCAGCTTAGGGGTCGACAGGGGTTACGAAAAACTGTTTTTT | CASSLGVDRGYEKLFF
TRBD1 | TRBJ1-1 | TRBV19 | TGTGCCAGTAGTATTTGGACAGGGGACACTGAAGCTTTCTTT | CASSIWTGDTEAFF
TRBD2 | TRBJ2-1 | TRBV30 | TGTGCCTGCCTAGCGGGGGGGCACAATGAGCAGTTCTTC | CACLAGGHNEQFF
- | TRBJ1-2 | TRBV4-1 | TGCGCCAGCAGCATCGAGCCCGGGGGGAGTCTAAATGGCTACACCTTC | CASSIEPGGSLNGYTF
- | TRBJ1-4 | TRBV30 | TGTGCCTGGAGTGCAGGGTCAGGTGAAAAACTGTTTTTT | CAWSAGSGEKLFF